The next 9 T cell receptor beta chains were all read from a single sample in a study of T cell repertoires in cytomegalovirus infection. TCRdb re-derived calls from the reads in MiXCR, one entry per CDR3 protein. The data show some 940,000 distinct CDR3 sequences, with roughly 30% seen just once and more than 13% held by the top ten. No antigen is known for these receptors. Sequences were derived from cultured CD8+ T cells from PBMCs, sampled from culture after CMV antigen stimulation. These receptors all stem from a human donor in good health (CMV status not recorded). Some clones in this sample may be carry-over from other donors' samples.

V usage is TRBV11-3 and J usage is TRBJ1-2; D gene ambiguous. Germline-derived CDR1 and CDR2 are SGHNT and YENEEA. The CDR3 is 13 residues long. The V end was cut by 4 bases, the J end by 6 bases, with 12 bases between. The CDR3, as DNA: TGTGCCAGCAGCTCCATCCGTGGGGATGGCTACACCTTC. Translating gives CASSSIRGDGYTF.

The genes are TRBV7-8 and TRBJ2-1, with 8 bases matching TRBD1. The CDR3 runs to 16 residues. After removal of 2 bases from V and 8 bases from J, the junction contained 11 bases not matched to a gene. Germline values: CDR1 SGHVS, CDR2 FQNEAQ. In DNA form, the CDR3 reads TGTGCCAGCAGCTTAACGAACAGGGGGAAGATCGATGAGCAGTTCTTC. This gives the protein CASSLTNRGKIDEQFF.

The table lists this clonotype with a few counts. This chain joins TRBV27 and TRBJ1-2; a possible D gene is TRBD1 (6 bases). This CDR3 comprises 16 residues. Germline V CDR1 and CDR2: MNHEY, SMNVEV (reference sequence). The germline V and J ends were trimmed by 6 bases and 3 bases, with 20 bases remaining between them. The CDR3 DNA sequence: TGTGCCAGCAGGGACGGGACAAATCCGGGCTACTATGGCTACACCTTC. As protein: CASRDGTNPGYYGYTF.

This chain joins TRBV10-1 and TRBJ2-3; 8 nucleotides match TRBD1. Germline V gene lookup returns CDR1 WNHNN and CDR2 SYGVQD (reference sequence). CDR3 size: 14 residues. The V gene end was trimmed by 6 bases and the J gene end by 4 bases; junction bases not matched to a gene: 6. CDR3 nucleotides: TGCGCCAGCAGAGCTCGACAGGGGCCAGATACGCAGTATTTT. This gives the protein CASRARQGPDTQYF.

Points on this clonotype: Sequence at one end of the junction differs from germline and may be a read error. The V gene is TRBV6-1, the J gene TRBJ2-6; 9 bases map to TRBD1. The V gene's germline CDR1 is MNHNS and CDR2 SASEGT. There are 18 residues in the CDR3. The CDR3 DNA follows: TGTGCCAGCAGCAACAGGGGGCTGGTGAAAGCTGGGACCAACGTCCTGACTTTC. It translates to CASSNRGLVKAGTNVLTF.

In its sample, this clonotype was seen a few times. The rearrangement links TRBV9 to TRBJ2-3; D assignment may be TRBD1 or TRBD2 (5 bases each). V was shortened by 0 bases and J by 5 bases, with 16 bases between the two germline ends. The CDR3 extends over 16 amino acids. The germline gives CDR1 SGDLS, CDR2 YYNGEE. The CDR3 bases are TGTGCCAGCAGCGTAGATCATTCGGGGCCTGGAGATACGCAGTATTTT. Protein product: CASSVDHSGPGDTQYF.

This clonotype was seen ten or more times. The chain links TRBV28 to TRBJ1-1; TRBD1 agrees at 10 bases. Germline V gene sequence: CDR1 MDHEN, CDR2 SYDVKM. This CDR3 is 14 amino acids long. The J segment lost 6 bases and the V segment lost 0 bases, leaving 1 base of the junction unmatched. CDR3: CASSLWGQGSEAFF. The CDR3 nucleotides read TGTGCCAGCAGTTTATGGGGACAGGGGTCTGAAGCTTTCTTT.

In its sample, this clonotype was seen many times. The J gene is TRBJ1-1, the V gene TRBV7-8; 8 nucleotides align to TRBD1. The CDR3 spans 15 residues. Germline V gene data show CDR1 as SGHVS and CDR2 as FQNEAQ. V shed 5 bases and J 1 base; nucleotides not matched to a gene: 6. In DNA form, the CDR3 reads TGTGCCAGCAGCCCCGAGACAGGGGCGAACACTGAAGCTTTCTTT. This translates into CASSPETGANTEAFF.

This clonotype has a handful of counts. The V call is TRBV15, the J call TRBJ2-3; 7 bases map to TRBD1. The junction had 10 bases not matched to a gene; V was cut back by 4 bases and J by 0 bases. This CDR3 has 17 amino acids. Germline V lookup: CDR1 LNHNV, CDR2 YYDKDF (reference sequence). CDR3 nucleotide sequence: TGTGCCACCAGCATTCGACAGGGATGGACTAGCACAGATACGCAGTATTTT. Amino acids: CATSIRQGWTSTDTQYF. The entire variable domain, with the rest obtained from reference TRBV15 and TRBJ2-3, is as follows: DAMVIQNPRYQVTQFGKPVTLSCSQTLNHNVMYWYQQKSSQAPKLLFHYYDKDFNNEADTPDNFQSRRPNTSFCFLDIRSPGLGDTAMYLCATSIRQGWTSTDTQYFGPGTRLTVL.